This T cell receptor beta chain was identified during a study of siplizumab effects on memory and regulatory T cells. Study-wide results and limits: Of the proliferating CD4+ or CD8+ clones, roughly 80-96% lacked a naive or memory phenotype that could be assigned.

Regarding this clone: Its antigen is not identified.

Method: immunoSEQ multiplex PCR; TCRdb's copy keeps in-frame clones and lacks some. The data show roughly 100,000 clones, over 90% seen once. Trimming took off 5 bases at V and 6 bases at J, with 7 bases between the two ends. This CDR3 is built from 11 residues. CDR1 is SNHLY and CDR2 is FYNNEI in the germline V gene. This clonotype originated in a human donor in good health. Source material: Tregs sorted from blood. The rearrangement links TRBV2 to TRBJ1-1; perhaps TRBD1 as D (5 bases). CDR3 amino acids: CASSPGAEAFF. DNA of the CDR3: TGTGCCAGCAGTCCGGGGGCTGAAGCTTTCTTT.